Each of the 9 T cell receptor beta chains below was sequenced from the same sample in a study of T cell clonotyping in hematopoietic cell transplantation (dated by TCRdb to the early 2020s). What the time point label conveys for this sample: recipient sample about 28 days before transplant, after cytoreduction. Library prep was done by the immunoSEQ multiplex PCR assay. TCRdb holds this immuneACCESS table with in-frame rearrangements only. Some clones are missing; in checked studies, unresolved V genes explain under half, and the rest has no known cause. This sample is represented by about 6,800 clones; around 90% of them were singletons. 3.6% of the sample is in the top ten clones. Material: peripheral blood mononuclear cells, obtained before stem cell transplant. All receptors come from a man aged 30-40 years with acute myeloid leukemia. Some clones in this sample may be carry-over from other donors' samples.

The chain recombines TRBV5-1 with TRBJ2-7; TRBD2 might be the D (6 bases). This CDR3 region has 14 residues. V was pared by 5 bases and J by 4 bases, with 16 bases between. Germline assignment: CDR1 SGHRS and CDR2 YFSETQ. CDR3 sequence: CASSWSLEGYEQYF. In nucleotides, the CDR3 is TGCGCCAGCAGTTGGTCGCTGGAGGGATACGAGCAGTACTTC.

This clone was recorded once. The chain employs TRBV9 and TRBJ2-5; 9 bases match TRBD2. This CDR3 is 14 amino acids long. Germline V lookup: CDR1 SGDLS, CDR2 YYNGEE. The V segment lost 5 bases and the J segment 3 bases; nucleotides outside the gene matches: 5. Here the CDR3 reads CASSSRLAEETQYF. In DNA, the CDR3 is TGTGCCAGCAGTTCCAGACTAGCGGAAGAGACCCAGTACTTC.

The chain uses TRBV28 and TRBJ1-1, with D maybe TRBD1 (6 bases). V was trimmed by 2 bases and J by 5 bases, leaving 12 bases between them. This CDR3 contains 14 residues. From germline, CDR1 is MDHEN and CDR2 SYDVKM. CDR3 sequence reads: CASSLEGGGTEAFF. DNA of the CDR3: TGTGCCAGCAGTTTAGAAGGGGGAGGGACTGAAGCTTTCTTT.

The chain is built from TRBV9 and TRBJ1-3, with D perhaps TRBD1 (6 bases). The CDR3 consists of 16 residues. Germline V gene data show CDR1 as SGDLS and CDR2 as YYNGEE. V shed 4 bases and J shed 0 bases, with 14 bases lying between them. The CDR3: CASSNTGLPSGNTIYF. Here the CDR3 DNA reads TGTGCCAGCAGCAATACAGGGCTCCCCTCTGGAAACACCATATATTTT.

The chain uses TRBV2 and TRBJ2-3; tentatively, D is TRBD2 (7 bases). Trimming removed 3 bases at V and 5 bases at J, with 15 bases between. The CDR3 contains 15 residues. Germline values: CDR1 SNHLY, CDR2 FYNNEI. Here the CDR3 DNA reads TGTGCCAGCAGTGAGGCCCCGCGGGGGCAAGATACGCAGTATTTT. It encodes CASSEAPRGQDTQYF.

The V and J genes are TRBV28 and TRBJ1-3, with 9 bases aligning to TRBD1. Germline-derived CDR1 and CDR2 are MDHEN and SYDVKM. The CDR3 runs to 15 residues. V lost 5 bases to trimming and J lost 4 bases; unmatched junction nucleotides: 6. CDR3 in DNA: TGTGCCAGCAGTGGGGGACAGGGCTACGGAAACACCATATATTTT. Translating it yields CASSGGQGYGNTIYF.

Comments on this clone: This likely comes from a read error, as the CDR3 has no conserved phenylalanine or tryptophan at its end. The rearrangement links TRBV5-6 to TRBJ1-5, with TRBD1 identical over 7 bases. This CDR3 has 14 residues. Germline CDR1 reads SGHDT; CDR2 reads YYEEEE. V was pared by 3 bases and J by 2 bases, with 2 bases of the junction left unmatched. CDR3 DNA: TGTGCCAGCAGCTACGGGACAGGCAATCAGCCCCAGCATCTT. Translation: CASSYGTGNQPQHL.

This chain links TRBV19 with TRBJ1-2; 7 bases match TRBD1. Unmatched junction bases numbered 11, after V lost 3 bases and J lost 7 bases. The germline CDR1 and CDR2 sequences are LNHDA and SQIVND (reference sequence). The CDR3 totals 15 residues. CDR3 in amino acids: CASSMDRYTPPGYTF. CDR3 DNA: TGTGCCAGTAGTATGGACAGGTATACCCCTCCTGGCTACACCTTC.

The CDR3 DNA is TGTGCCAGCAGCTTAACGACGGCTGAAGCGGGTAACTACAATGAGCAGTTCTTC. This translates into CASSLTTAEAGNYNEQFF. The chain employs TRBV7-3 and TRBJ2-1, with a possible D match to TRBD2 (6 bases). V lost 0 bases to trimming and J lost 3 bases, with 18 bases between them. Germline assignment: CDR1 SGHTA and CDR2 FQGTGA. The CDR3 has 18 residues.